Below, one T cell receptor beta chain is given with its context. Its antigen remains unidentified. Amplification used 60 Vbeta primers and 13 Jbeta primers. TCRdb's table, derived via immunoSEQ multiplex PCR, lists solely in-frame clones and lacks some. The profile covers around 130,000 clones, with about two thirds appearing a single time and approximately 7% taken by the ten largest. Trimming removed 5 bases from V and 5 bases from J; junction bases left unmatched: 19. This CDR3 comprises 18 residues. Per the germline V gene, CDR1 is MDHEN and CDR2 is SYDVKM. The data belong to a study of cytomegalovirus exposure and HLA in healthy donors. Across the whole study: An early release of data contained 70 million to 95 million unique TCRs, which came from HLA-typed donors. Findings and limits, study-wide: TCR beta sequences numbering under 20,000 were associated with HLA alleles at 0.05 false discovery rate in a later analysis. Donor immune exposure was known only as CMV serostatus.

Sequencing was performed on PBMCs. The sequence derives from a man in his forties in good health and CMV-seropositive. This sequence joins TRBV28 and TRBJ1-2; 8 bases line up with TRBD1. CDR3 in DNA: TGTGCCAGCAGTCCAGACAGGGGACCAAGCCTATATTCATATGGCTACACCTTC. Translating gives CASSPDRGPSLYSYGYTF.